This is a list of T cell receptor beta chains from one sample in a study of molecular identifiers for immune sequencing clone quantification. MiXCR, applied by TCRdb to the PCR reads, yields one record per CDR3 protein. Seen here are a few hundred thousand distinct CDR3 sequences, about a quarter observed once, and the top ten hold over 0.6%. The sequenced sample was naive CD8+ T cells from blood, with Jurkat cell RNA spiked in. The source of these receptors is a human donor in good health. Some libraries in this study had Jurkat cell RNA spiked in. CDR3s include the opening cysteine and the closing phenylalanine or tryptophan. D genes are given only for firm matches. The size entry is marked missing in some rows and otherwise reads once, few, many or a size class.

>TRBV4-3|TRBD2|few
CASSLSGGRGETQYF
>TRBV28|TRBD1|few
CASSEIGTGSEQYF
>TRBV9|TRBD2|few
CASSVPSGVTDTQYF
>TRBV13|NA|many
CASGSRDAKNIQYF
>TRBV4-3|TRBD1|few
CASTRGLGTEAFF
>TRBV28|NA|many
CASSLGPLAYEQYF
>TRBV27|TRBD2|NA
CASSLLRPSGGPDTQYF
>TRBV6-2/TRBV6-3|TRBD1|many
CASRSTGTGVGAFF
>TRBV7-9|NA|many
CASSPPIGGNIQYF
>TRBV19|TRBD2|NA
CASSTRGDSYEQYF
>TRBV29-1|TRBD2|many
CSVDTSGTDTQYF
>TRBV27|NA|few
CASSLSGGPPIYGYTF
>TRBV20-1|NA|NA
CKAPSGNSPLHF
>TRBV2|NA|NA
CASNERRTGELLF
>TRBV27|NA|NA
CASSMGLQETQYF
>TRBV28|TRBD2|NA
CASYEAGGDEQYF
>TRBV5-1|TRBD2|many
CASSHSGISSYNEQFF